This entry features one T cell receptor beta chain sequence. The CDR3 sequence is 16 residues long. Looked up from germline, CDR1 is SGDLS and CDR2 is YYNGEE. The ends lost 0 bases at V and 5 bases at J; junction bases unmatched: 7. This entry comes from a study of blood T cell repertoires in COVID-19. Study-wide context: COVID-19 samples, acute and convalescent, were from the United States, Italy and Spain. PBMCs, B-cell-depleted T cells, or T cells were the source of the cDNA or gDNA that made up the material.

Per the authors' pipeline: Scientists estimated how many nucleated cells there were by amplifying reference gene primers. The protocol was immunoSEQ multiplex PCR, while the TCRdb copy is restricted to in-frame clones and leaves out a portion. That table furnishes V, J and clone size, whereas the DNA furnished D and trimming. The top ten hold about 9.4% of the sample, which has 80,000 to 100,000 clones, 75% to 85% seen once. The receptor was isolated from a woman in her seventies with acute or convalescent COVID-19. The sequenced material came from peripheral blood. The chain has TRBV9 and TRBJ2-3; 9 bases align to TRBD2. CDR3 residues: CASSVEAGGPLDTQYF. In DNA form, the CDR3 reads TGTGCCAGCAGCGTAGAGGCGGGGGGGCCTTTAGATACGCAGTATTTT.